These 30 T cell receptor beta chains were all obtained from the same sample, sequenced in a study of response to subunit inactivated influenza vaccine (dated by TCRdb to 2017 to 2018). Libraries were built with RT-PCR. Sequencing relied on an Illumina HiSeq 2500. In-frame beta chains were kept once TCRdb had trimmed the public reads at Q25 with fastp and called clones with MiXCR. Each entry is one CDR3 protein sequence, shown with its most common DNA and genes. This sample holds roughly 500,000 distinct CDR3 sequences; approximately 15% were observed only once. Roughly 3% of the sample lies in the top ten. The sample consisted of CD4+ T cells sorted from PBMCs, taken approximately 25 months after vaccination. Receptors originate from a man aged 45-69 years who received an inactivated influenza vaccine. Donor details come from another sample of the same person, matched by shared clones.

This clonotype was seen many times. The rearrangement links TRBV4-3 to TRBJ2-7; D may be TRBD1 or TRBD2 (5 bases each). Germline V gives CDR1 LGHNA, CDR2 YSLEER. The CDR3 spans 16 residues. Trimming cost V 0 bases and J 7 bases, with 19 bases left between them. CDR3 DNA sequence: TGCGCCAGCAGCCAAGAATCGGGGTCCACCCAGGGAGAGCAGTACTTC. It translates to CASSQESGSTQGEQYF.

This chain links TRBV15 with TRBJ2-4, with D unresolved. V lost 1 base, J lost 6 bases, and 10 bases lay in between. From germline, CDR1 is LNHNV and CDR2 YYDKDF (reference sequence). This CDR3 region has 14 residues. The CDR3 DNA reads TGTGCCACCAGCAGAGCGGGCAGTTTAAACATTCAGTACTTC. Translated: CATSRAGSLNIQYF. The variable domain in full, completed from reference TRBV15 and TRBJ2-4, reads DAMVIQNPRYQVTQFGKPVTLSCSQTLNHNVMYWYQQKSSQAPKLLFHYYDKDFNNEADTPDNFQSRRPNTSFCFLDIRSPGLGDTAMYLCATSRAGSLNIQYFGAGTRLSVL.

The gene calls are TRBV12-3 or TRBV12-4 and TRBJ2-3; 9 bases align to TRBD2. This CDR3 spans 17 amino acids. V lost 2 bases to trimming and J lost 1 base; unmatched junction nucleotides: 7. In nucleotides, the CDR3 is TGTGCCAGCAGTTTATCGCTAGCGGGAAGAGGCACAGATACGCAGTATTTT. Amino acids: CASSLSLAGRGTDTQYF.

The table lists this clonotype with many counts. This chain uses TRBV5-1 with TRBJ2-7, with a weak D call TRBD1 (6 bases). V gave up 1 base and J gave up 3 bases, with 8 bases separating them. Looked up from germline, CDR1 is SGHRS and CDR2 is YFSETQ. The CDR3 length is 13 residues. CDR3 amino acids: CASSLRTDYEQYF. CDR3 sequence (DNA): TGCGCCAGCAGCTTGAGGACAGACTACGAGCAGTACTTC.

The V and J genes are TRBV20-1 and TRBJ2-7; no clear D gene. Germline V lookup: CDR1 DFQATT, CDR2 SNEGSKA (reference sequence). V lost 2 bases and J 6 bases, leaving 11 bases between the germline ends. CDR3 size: 12 residues. The CDR3 protein is CSARFLVAEQYF. In DNA form, the CDR3 reads TGCAGTGCTAGATTTCTAGTCGCCGAGCAGTACTTC.

The V and J genes are TRBV11-2 and TRBJ2-7, with TRBD2 identical over 11 bases. With V trimmed by 4 bases and J by 0 bases, 11 bases remained unmatched. Germline V CDR1 and CDR2: SGHAT, FQNNGV. The CDR3 is made up of 18 amino acids. The CDR3 is CASSSLPGTSGISYEQYF. In nucleotides, the CDR3 is TGTGCCAGCAGCTCTTTGCCCGGGACTAGCGGTATCTCCTACGAGCAGTACTTC.

Comments on this clonotype: Without the conserved terminal phenylalanine or tryptophan, this CDR3 likely stems from a read error. V and J are TRBV20-1 and TRBJ2-3, with 12 bases identical to TRBD2. The CDR3 contains 14 residues. Germline CDR1 reads DFQATT; CDR2 reads SNEGSKA (reference sequence). V lost 6 bases to trimming and J lost 3 bases; unmatched junction nucleotides: 4. CDR3 protein: CSAATSGSTDTQYS. In DNA, the CDR3 is TGCAGTGCCGCGACTAGCGGGAGTACAGATACGCAGTATTCT.

This clonotype was seen many times. The chain recombines TRBV4-3 with TRBJ2-7; tentative D call: TRBD2 (5 bases). CDR3 size: 14 residues. V lost 0 bases, J lost 6 bases, and 12 bases lay in between. Germline V gives CDR1 LGHNA, CDR2 YSLEER. Here the CDR3 reads CASSQDPAGREQYF. CDR3 sequence (DNA): TGCGCCAGCAGCCAAGATCCGGCGGGCCGCGAGCAGTACTTC.

The chain carries TRBV5-1 and TRBJ2-1, with 8 bases lining up with TRBD1. J gave up 9 bases and V 2 bases, and 7 bases lay outside the gene matches. Germline CDR1 is SGHRS and CDR2 is YFSETQ. This CDR3 region has 14 residues. CDR3 DNA: TGCGCCAGCAGCTTAACACAGGGGGGCGGTGAGCAGTTCTTC. Translated: CASSLTQGGGEQFF.

This chain uses TRBV29-1 with TRBJ2-5, with D perhaps matching TRBD2 (6 bases). From germline, CDR1 is SQVTM and CDR2 ANQGSEA. This CDR3 has 12 residues. Trimming stripped 6 bases from V and 3 bases from J, with 11 bases between. The DNA for the CDR3 is TGCAGCGTGGGGGACTTAGAAGAGACCCAGTACTTC. This translates into CSVGDLEETQYF. Full variable domain (outside the CDR3, taken from reference TRBV29-1 and TRBJ2-5): SAVISQKPSRDICQRGTSLTIQCQVDSQVTMMFWYRQQPGQSLTLIATANQGSEATYESGFVIDKFPISRPNLTFSTLTVSNMSPEDSSIYLCSVGDLEETQYFGPGTRLLVL.

This clonotype was counted many times. The chain is built from TRBV6-2 or TRBV6-3 and TRBJ1-5; maybe TRBD1 (6 bases). Per germline, CDR1 MNHEY and CDR2 SVGEGT. Trimming took off 0 bases at V and 0 bases at J, with 6 bases between the two ends. The CDR3 covers 15 residues. The CDR3 DNA sequence: TGTGCCAGCAGTTACTCGGGACATAGCAATCAGCCCCAGCATTTT. Translation gives CASSYSGHSNQPQHF.

The table lists this clonotype with a few counts. The rearrangement links TRBV20-1 to TRBJ1-2; tentatively, D is TRBD1 (5 bases). V lost 5 bases and J 0 bases, leaving 7 bases between the germline ends. The CDR3 length is 12 residues. Germline assignment: CDR1 DFQATT and CDR2 SNEGSKA (reference sequence). The CDR3 coding sequence is TGCAGTGCTTGGACAACTAACTATGGCTACACCTTC. Residues: CSAWTTNYGYTF.

V usage is TRBV6-2 or TRBV6-3 and J usage is TRBJ2-1; D unresolved. V was cut by 10 bases and J by 11 bases, with 9 bases left in between. CDR1 and CDR2 (germline): MNHEY, SVGEGT. The CDR3 has 9 residues. The CDR3 DNA is TGTGCCACCGGACGGCAGCAGTTCTTC. Amino acid sequence: CATGRQQFF.

Many counts were recorded for this clonotype. The V and J genes are TRBV11-2 and TRBJ2-1; tentative D call: TRBD2 (6 bases). There are 17 residues in the CDR3. CDR1 is SGHAT and CDR2 is FQNNGV in the germline V gene. V lost 2 bases to trimming and J lost 0 bases, with 14 bases between them. CDR3 residues: CASSLWDFTSSYNEQFF. As DNA, the CDR3 is TGTGCCAGCAGCTTATGGGACTTCACAAGCTCCTACAATGAGCAGTTCTTC.

This chain uses TRBV20-1 with TRBJ1-5; possibly TRBD1 for D (6 bases). V lost 3 bases, J lost 7 bases, and 22 bases lay in between. The CDR3 consists of 16 residues. CDR1 and CDR2 (germline): DFQATT, SNEGSKA (reference sequence). Here the CDR3 reads CSASDFKGGAMQPQHF. CDR3 coding DNA: TGCAGTGCTAGTGACTTTAAGGGGGGGGCTATGCAGCCCCAGCATTTT.

This clonotype was observed a handful of times. The CDR3 is CASSQGQGAGNRYEQYF. The CDR3 DNA reads TGTGCCAGCAGCCAAGGACAGGGCGCGGGAAATCGATACGAGCAGTACTTC. This chain links TRBV4-2 with TRBJ2-7, with a weak D call TRBD1 (7 bases). CDR1 is LGHNA and CDR2 is YNFKEQ in the germline V gene. Trimming pared 1 base from V and 4 bases from J, leaving 20 bases between. This CDR3 contains 17 residues.

This clonotype turned up a few times. V is TRBV3-1 and J is TRBJ2-7; no clear D gene. V lost 1 base to trimming and J lost 7 bases, with 11 bases between them. Germline CDR1 LGHDT, CDR2 YNNKEL (reference sequence). The CDR3 covers 13 residues. The CDR3 coding sequence is TGTGCCAGCAGCCAAGTTAAGGCTACGGAGCAGTACTTC. Protein product: CASSQVKATEQYF.

This clonotype came up many times. This chain uses TRBV9 with TRBJ2-1, with TRBD2 matching 9 bases. This CDR3 is built from 15 residues. V trimming: 1 base; J trimming: 4 bases; junction bases outside the gene matches: 3. Germline V gene sequence: CDR1 SGDLS, CDR2 YYNGEE. The CDR3 coding sequence is TGTGCCAGCAGCGTACTAGCGGGGAGTTACAATGAGCAGTTCTTC. It encodes CASSVLAGSYNEQFF.

The rearrangement uses TRBV7-9 and TRBJ2-1; TRBD1 matches at 8 bases. CDR1 is SEHNR, CDR2 FQNEAQ, per germline (reference sequence). This CDR3 has 16 residues. The junction had 14 bases not matched to a gene; V was cut back by 5 bases and J by 8 bases. CDR3 in DNA: TGTGCCAGCAGCCGACAGGGGCTATCCCCATCGGATGAGCAGTTCTTC. It is translated as CASSRQGLSPSDEQFF.

The J gene is TRBJ2-1, the V gene TRBV5-1; perhaps TRBD2 as D (5 bases). The CDR3 is 12 residues long. V was pared by 3 bases and J by 8 bases, with 9 bases between. The germline CDR1 and CDR2 sequences are SGHRS and YFSETQ. The CDR3 reads CASSSHGDEQFF. DNA of the CDR3: TGCGCCAGCAGCTCCCACGGGGATGAGCAGTTCTTC.

The chain recombines TRBV4-3 with TRBJ2-5, with 12 bases fitting TRBD2. The V and J ends lost 0 bases and 1 base, in that order; junction bases with no gene match: 6. The germline V gene encodes CDR1 LGHNA and CDR2 YSLEER. The length of the CDR3 is 18 residues. As DNA, the CDR3 is TGCGCCAGCAGCCAAGATTGGGCTAGCGGGGGGGTCCAAGAGACCCAGTACTTC. It encodes CASSQDWASGGVQETQYF.

This rearrangement joins TRBV5-4 to TRBJ1-2, with 8 bases matching TRBD1. Germline V CDR1 and CDR2: SGHNT, YYREEE (reference sequence). Germline trimming cut 3 bases from V and 8 bases from J; bases unmatched to any gene: 9. CDR3 length equals 14 residues. The DNA for the CDR3 is TGTGCCAGCAGCTCACAGGACAGGGACGGGGGCTACACCTTC. Translating it yields CASSSQDRDGGYTF. Using reference TRBV5-4 and TRBJ1-2 for the parts outside the CDR3, the full variable domain is ETGVTQSPTHLIKTRGQQVTLRCSSQSGHNTVSWYQQALGQGPQFIFQYYREEENGRGNFPPRFSGLQFPNYSSELNVNALELDDSALYLCASSSQDRDGGYTFGSGTRLTVV.

In this sample, this clonotype turned up a few times. The chain carries TRBV11-2 and TRBJ2-1, with a tentative D call TRBD2 (6 bases). This CDR3 is built from 12 residues. In germline, CDR1 is SGHAT, CDR2 FQNNGV. Deletions cut 1 base from V and 15 bases from J, with 13 bases between. CDR3 region: CASSLGDSPGFF. CDR3 in DNA: TGTGCCAGCAGCTTAGGGGACTCACCGGGGTTCTTC.

The chain is built from TRBV7-2 and TRBJ2-2; D ambiguous. The CDR3 sequence is 15 residues long. Deletions cut 6 bases from V and 4 bases from J, with 15 bases between. Germline CDR1 is SGHTA and CDR2 is FQGNSA. CDR3 coding DNA: TGTGCCAGCAGGCCCCCACCGGCAAGCACCGGGGAGCTGTTTTTT. This sequence encodes CASRPPPASTGELFF.

V usage is TRBV6-5 and J usage is TRBJ1-2, with D unclear. Germline lookup yields CDR1 MNHEY and CDR2 SVGAGI. With 1 base removed from V and 8 bases from J, the gap between germline ends came to 11 bases. This CDR3 region has 13 residues. CDR3 residues: CASSYFRTKGYTF. The CDR3 DNA reads as TGTGCCAGCAGTTACTTCCGGACTAAAGGCTACACCTTC.

The chain couples TRBV11-2 to TRBJ2-1; TRBD1 matches 7 bases. The CDR3 has 13 amino acids. Germline CDR1 and CDR2: SGHAT and FQNNGV. V lost 4 bases and J lost 7; bases outside the gene matches: 4. The CDR3, as DNA: TGTGCCAGCAGCTCCTACAGGGGAAATGAGCAGTTCTTC. Translation gives CASSSYRGNEQFF.

This clonotype has a handful of counts. V usage is TRBV29-1 and J usage is TRBJ2-7; TRBD1 matches at 7 bases. The CDR3 extends over 12 amino acids. V shed 4 bases, J shed 7 bases, and the junction held 7 bases outside the gene matches. Germline CDR1 and CDR2: SQVTM and ANQGSEA. The CDR3 loop is CSVGTGSWEQYF. CDR3 sequence (DNA): TGCAGCGTTGGGACAGGTTCCTGGGAGCAGTACTTC.

CDR3: CASSLAQSNEQFF. The CDR3 DNA is TGTGCCAGCAGCTTAGCGCAGAGCAATGAGCAGTTCTTC. The genes are TRBV7-2 and TRBJ2-1, with unresolved D. The V gene lost 0 bases and the J gene lost 6 bases, with 6 bases spanning the gap. Per the germline V gene, CDR1 is SGHTA and CDR2 is FQGNSA. The CDR3 totals 13 residues.

V usage is TRBV12-3 or TRBV12-4 and J usage is TRBJ1-5, with D tentatively TRBD1 (6 bases). The CDR3 contains 16 residues. V lost 5 bases and J 2 bases, leaving 16 bases between the germline ends. The CDR3 protein is CASSPDWGRGNQPQHF. The CDR3 DNA follows: TGTGCCAGCAGTCCCGACTGGGGGCGCGGCAATCAGCCCCAGCATTTT.

The rearrangement links TRBV20-1 to TRBJ2-5; D unclear. CDR1 and CDR2 (germline): DFQATT, SNEGSKA (reference sequence). The CDR3 loop spans 12 amino acids. Trimming pared 4 bases from V and 1 base from J, leaving 7 bases between. The CDR3 is CSAMGSQETQYF. The CDR3 DNA is TGCAGTGCTATGGGTTCCCAAGAGACCCAGTACTTC.